This is a list of T cell receptor beta chains from one sample in a study of blood T cells in healthy people across ages. TCRdb re-derived calls from the 5' RACE reads in MiXCR, one entry per CDR3 protein. This table holds 600,000 or so distinct CDR3 sequences, less than 35% found once. Sequenced material: blood. Receptor source: a woman of 80 years or more in good health. CDR3s include the opening cysteine and the closing phenylalanine or tryptophan. D genes are given only for firm matches. Size is stated for part of the rows, as once, few or many counts, or as a class when the clone is expanded.

J gene,V gene,clone size,D gene,CDR3 protein,CDR3 DNA
TRBJ2-3,TRBV20-1,many,.,CSARDHPDTQYF,TGCAGTGCTAGAGATCACCCAGATACGCAGTATTTT
TRBJ1-2,TRBV5-1,many,TRBD1,CASSPIGDRGHGYTF,TGCGCCAGCAGCCCCATAGGGGACAGGGGCCATGGCTACACCTTC
TRBJ2-7,TRBV21-1,many,.,CASSKVGGLLLEQYF,TGTGCCAGCAGCAAAGTAGGGGGACTCCTGTTGGAGCAGTACTTC
TRBJ1-1,TRBV29-1,.,TRBD1,CSANSGTGNTEAFF,TGCAGCGCTAACTCCGGGACAGGGAACACTGAAGCTTTCTTT
TRBJ2-5,TRBV6-4,many,TRBD2,CASISGGESQETQYF,TGTGCCAGCATCTCGGGGGGAGAGTCCCAAGAGACCCAGTACTTC
TRBJ1-5,TRBV6-2/TRBV6-3,few,.,CASRVSHPDQPQHF,TGTGCCAGCAGGGTATCACACCCCGATCAGCCCCAGCATTTT
TRBJ1-1,TRBV15,few,TRBD1,CATSRDRGMAEAFF,TGTGCCACCAGCAGGGACAGGGGGATGGCTGAAGCTTTCTTT
TRBJ1-2,TRBV10-3,.,.,CAISSGDNGYTF,TGTGCCATCAGTTCAGGAGACAACGGCTACACCTTC
TRBJ1-5,TRBV28,.,.,CASSSPQSYSNQPQHF,TGTGCCAGCAGTTCCCCCCAGTCCTATAGCAATCAGCCCCAGCATTTT
TRBJ2-7,TRBV29-1,many,TRBD1,CSAWENRGRHEQYF,TGCAGCGCATGGGAAAACAGGGGGCGCCACGAGCAGTACTTC
TRBJ1-1,TRBV20-1,many,TRBD1,CSALDRGSSPVAEAFF,TGCAGTGCCTTAGACAGGGGGTCTAGTCCGGTGGCTGAAGCTTTCTTT
TRBJ1-2,TRBV7-2,few,TRBD1,CASSPQGYGHTF,TGTGCCAGCAGCCCACAGGGGTATGGCCACACCTTC
TRBJ2-7,TRBV14,.,TRBD2,CASSPGLLGYEQYF,TGTGCCAGCAGCCCGGGACTATTGGGCTACGAGCAGTACTTC
TRBJ2-6,TRBV7-7,many,.,CASSFTDSGANVLTF,TGTGCCAGCAGCTTCACCGACTCTGGGGCCAACGTCCTGACTTTC
TRBJ2-5,TRBV6-1,.,.,CASRTLGQVQETQYF,TGTGCCAGCAGGACCCTCGGGCAGGTTCAAGAGACCCAGTACTTC
TRBJ2-5,TRBV18,.,TRBD2,CASSRLAGGETQYF,TGTGCCAGCTCACGGTTAGCGGGGGGAGAGACCCAGTACTTC
TRBJ2-5,TRBV6-5,.,.,CASSDRQAQETQYF,TGTGCCAGCAGTGATAGACAGGCCCAAGAGACCCAGTACTTC
TRBJ2-1,TRBV5-1,many,.,CASTRGASGEQFF,TGCGCCAGCACCCGGGGGGCTAGCGGTGAGCAGTTCTTC
TRBJ1-1,TRBV19,few,.,CASSIIGGGNTEAFF,TGTGCCAGTAGTATTATAGGTGGAGGGAACACTGAAGCTTTCTTT
TRBJ1-5,TRBV2,many,.,CASKLDRSNQPQHF,TGTGCCAGCAAATTGGACAGAAGCAATCAGCCCCAGCATTTT
TRBJ2-2,TRBV20-1,.,.,CSARDLKGTGELFF,TGCAGTGCTAGAGATTTAAAGGGCACCGGGGAGCTGTTTTTT
TRBJ2-5,TRBV6-1,many,.,CASSEIWGTQETQYF,TGTGCCAGCAGTGAAATATGGGGGACCCAAGAGACCCAGTACTTC
TRBJ2-7,TRBV29-1,once,.,CSVPEGPYEQYF,TGCAGCGTTCCAGAGGGCCCCTACGAGCAGTACTTC
TRBJ2-5,TRBV4-3,many,.,CASSQGGSGALLETQYF,TGCGCCAGCAGCCAAGGTGGATCGGGAGCTCTCCTAGAGACCCAGTACTTC
TRBJ2-7,TRBV29-1,many,.,CSVENRGGSYEQYF,TGCAGCGTGGAAAACAGGGGGGGATCCTACGAGCAGTACTTC
TRBJ2-3,TRBV7-9,.,TRBD2,CASSLAGGGSTDTQYF,TGTGCCAGCAGCTTAGCTGGCGGGGGGAGCACAGATACGCAGTATTTT
TRBJ1-3,TRBV6-5,few,.,CASSYSDRRNTIYF,TGTGCCAGCAGTTACTCAGACAGAAGAAACACCATATATTTT
TRBJ2-6,TRBV7-2,many,TRBD2,CASSRGGAGANVLTF,TGTGCCAGCAGCCGGGGGGGGGCTGGGGCCAACGTCCTGACTTTC
TRBJ2-7,TRBV9,.,.,CASSVGSSRRGDEQYF,TGTGCCAGCAGCGTAGGAAGTTCTCGCAGGGGTGATGAGCAGTACTTC
TRBJ2-5,TRBV5-1,many,.,CASSNERLGGSVLGETQYF,TGCGCCAGCAGCAATGAGCGACTCGGGGGATCCGTTTTGGGAGAGACCCAGTACTTC
TRBJ2-5,TRBV2,few,TRBD1,CASRTDRGRETQYF,TGTGCCAGCAGAACCGACAGGGGCCGAGAGACCCAGTACTTC
TRBJ1-4,TRBV7-9,.,.,CASSRGSTATNEKLFF,TGTGCCAGCAGCCGCGGGTCGACAGCAACTAATGAAAAACTGTTTTTT
TRBJ2-7,TRBV15,many,.,CATSRDQGDYEQYF,TGTGCCACCAGCAGAGACCAAGGGGACTACGAGCAGTACTTC
TRBJ2-5,TRBV6-1,few,TRBD1,CASVDRAQYQETQYF,TGTGCCAGTGTTGACAGGGCCCAGTACCAAGAGACCCAGTACTTC
TRBJ2-5,TRBV4-2,.,TRBD2,CASSQELAGGLETQYF,TGTGCCAGCAGCCAGGAACTAGCGGGAGGTTTAGAGACCCAGTACTTC
TRBJ1-1,TRBV20-1,.,.,CSAKYTEAFF,TGCAGTGCTAAGTACACTGAAGCTTTCTTT
TRBJ1-4,TRBV19,.,.,CASRTLGGEKLFF,TGTGCCAGCCGGACCCTCGGCGGCGAAAAACTGTTTTTT
TRBJ2-3,TRBV2,many,.,CASSVNEADTQYF,TGTGCCAGCAGTGTAAACGAGGCAGATACGCAGTATTTT
TRBJ1-1,TRBV29-1,.,TRBD1,CSVGDRTNTEAFF,TGCAGCGTTGGGGACAGAACCAACACTGAAGCTTTCTTT
TRBJ1-5,TRBV19,.,.,CASSVVGNRNQPQHF,TGTGCCAGTAGTGTCGTCGGGAACCGCAATCAGCCCCAGCATTTT
TRBJ2-2,TRBV6-1,few,.,CASSVAPPRQTNTGELFF,TGTGCCAGCAGTGTTGCACCCCCTCGGCAGACCAACACCGGGGAGCTGTTTTTT
TRBJ2-5,TRBV27,few,.,CASSLSLGNEQYF,TGTGCCAGCAGTTTATCCCTTGGGAATGAGCAGTACTTC
TRBJ2-1,TRBV12-3/TRBV12-4,few,.,CASSPGGPLINEQFF,TGTGCCAGCAGTCCGGGGGGCCCGCTTATCAATGAGCAGTTCTTC
TRBJ2-1,TRBV30,.,.,CAWSDSLTGSYNEQFF,TGTGCCTGGAGCGACAGTCTGACAGGTTCCTACAATGAGCAGTTCTTC
TRBJ2-3,TRBV20-1,.,TRBD1,CSPRAGAGGGRTDTQYF,TGCAGTCCCAGGGCCGGGGCAGGGGGCGGAAGAACAGATACGCAGTATTTT
TRBJ2-7,TRBV6-5,many,.,CASRQVGGYEQYF,TGTGCCAGCAGGCAGGTAGGGGGCTACGAGCAGTACTTC
TRBJ2-3,TRBV12-3/TRBV12-4,.,.,CASRLGLSTDTQYF,TGTGCCAGCAGGTTGGGCCTGAGCACAGATACGCAGTATTTT
TRBJ2-2,TRBV30,.,.,CAWRGTYTGELFF,TGTGCCTGGCGAGGGACTTACACCGGGGAGCTGTTTTTT
TRBJ2-1,TRBV11-2,.,.,CASGLWARDNEQFF,TGTGCCAGCGGCTTATGGGCGCGGGACAATGAGCAGTTCTTC
TRBJ2-7,TRBV6-1,many,.,CASSEAWEQYF,TGTGCCAGCAGTGAAGCGTGGGAGCAGTACTTC
TRBJ1-5,TRBV12-3/TRBV12-4,many,.,CASSPGGGSNQPQHF,TGTGCCAGCAGCCCTGGGGGGGGAAGCAATCAGCCCCAGCATTTT
TRBJ1-4,TRBV5-1,many,.,CASSLIRGTNEKLFF,TGCGCCAGCAGCTTGATTCGGGGGACTAATGAAAAACTGTTTTTT
TRBJ2-5,TRBV20-1,.,TRBD2,CSATPTSGYQETQYF,TGCAGTGCCACCCCCACTAGCGGGTACCAAGAGACCCAGTACTTC
TRBJ1-1,TRBV7-9,.,TRBD1,CASRRGTGRVTEAFF,TGTGCCAGCAGGCGGGGGACAGGGCGAGTCACTGAAGCTTTCTTT
TRBJ2-7,TRBV7-9,.,.,CATSPAGLSYEQYF,TGTGCCACCTCCCCTGCAGGCCTCTCCTACGAGCAGTACTTC